A single sample gave rise to the 25 T cell receptor beta chains below, sequenced in a study of T cell clones after liver transplantation. Assay used: immunoSEQ multiplex PCR; TCRdb lists only in-frame clones, some missing. The data hold 60,000 or so clones, with about 70% observed a single time. This specimen consisted of CD4+ T cells from blood, obtained before liver transplant. These receptors originate from a human donor who received a liver transplant.

In this sample, this clone turned up a few times. V gene TRBV9 combines with J gene TRBJ1-1; 9 nucleotides agree with TRBD1. The germline CDR1 and CDR2 sequences are SGDLS and YYNGEE. The CDR3 totals 15 residues. V lost 0 bases to trimming and J lost 5 bases; unmatched junction nucleotides: 5. The CDR3: CASSVGGQGRTEAFF. CDR3 DNA: TGTGCCAGCAGCGTAGGTGGACAGGGGCGTACTGAAGCTTTCTTT. The variable domain in full, completed from reference TRBV9 and TRBJ1-1, reads DSGVTQTPKHLITATGQRVTLRCSPRSGDLSVYWYQQSLDQGLQFLIQYYNGEERAKGNILERFSAQQFPDLHSELNLSSLELGDSALYFCASSVGGQGRTEAFFGQGTRLTVV.

The chain recombines TRBV27 with TRBJ1-5; D is unresolved. The V end was cut by 10 bases, the J end by 9 bases, with 13 bases between. The CDR3 contains 11 residues. The germline CDR1 and CDR2 sequences are MNHEY and SMNVEV (reference sequence). The CDR3 loop reads CANNRVSPQHF. DNA of the CDR3: TGTGCCAATAATAGAGTCTCGCCCCAGCATTTT.

The V and J genes are TRBV4-1 and TRBJ1-5; tentative D call: TRBD1 (6 bases). Trimming cost V 4 bases and J 4 bases, with 11 bases left between them. The CDR3 sequence is 14 residues long. CDR1 is MGHRA and CDR2 is YSYEKL in the germline V gene. CDR3 protein: CASSLRTENQPQHF. CDR3 in DNA: TGCGCCAGCAGCCTACGGACAGAGAATCAGCCCCAGCATTTT.

This sequence joins TRBV4-1 and TRBJ2-3, with D possibly matching TRBD1 (6 bases). This CDR3 region has 15 residues. CDR1 is MGHRA and CDR2 is YSYEKL in the germline V gene. The V end lost 0 bases, the J end lost 5 bases, and 12 bases lay between the germline ends. For the CDR3, the DNA is TGCGCCAGCAGCCAAGATAAGAGGGGGATAGATACGCAGTATTTT. This encodes CASSQDKRGIDTQYF.

The rearrangement uses TRBV11-3 and TRBJ2-3, with D possibly TRBD2 on 6 matching bases. V lost 4 bases and J 8 bases, leaving 13 bases between the germline ends. This CDR3 spans 13 amino acids. Germline loops: CDR1 SGHNT, CDR2 YENEEA. The CDR3 nucleotides are TGTGCCAGCAGCTCTCAAGTGGGGGGTACGCAGTATTTT. This encodes CASSSQVGGTQYF.

The table lists this clone with a few counts. The chain recombines TRBV5-8 with TRBJ1-6, with D tentatively TRBD1 (6 bases). The V gene lost 6 bases and the J gene lost 2 bases, with 12 bases spanning the gap. The CDR3 runs 15 residues. The germline V gene has CDR1 SGHTS and CDR2 YDEGEE. The CDR3 DNA is TGTGCCAGCACCTTAGGGGGGGCCTATAATTCACCCCTCCACTTT. Its translation: CASTLGGAYNSPLHF.

This rearrangement joins TRBV18 to TRBJ2-3; 12 positions agree with TRBD2. Germline V lookup: CDR1 KGHSH, CDR2 LQKENI. The CDR3 spans 17 residues. V shed 6 bases and J 0 bases; nucleotides not matched to a gene: 7. In nucleotides, the CDR3 is TGTGCCAGCTCCCATCGGACTAGCGGGGTGAGCACAGATACGCAGTATTTT. The encoded protein is CASSHRTSGVSTDTQYF.

This chain connects TRBV2 to TRBJ2-7, with 8 bases identical to TRBD1. V lost 8 bases, J lost 6 bases, and 12 bases stayed unmatched. The CDR3 contains 14 residues. Germline V gene lookup returns CDR1 SNHLY and CDR2 FYNNEI. The DNA for the CDR3 is TGTGCCAGCCGATCCGGGACAGGAGGGTCCGAGCAGTACTTC. Protein product: CASRSGTGGSEQYF.

The chain couples TRBV19 to TRBJ1-2; perhaps TRBD1 as D (5 bases). The V and J ends lost 6 bases and 4 bases respectively, with 15 bases between them. This CDR3 contains 14 residues. Germline V gene sequence: CDR1 LNHDA, CDR2 SQIVND (reference sequence). The CDR3 DNA reads TGTGCCAGTAGGGACAAGCGGGTGAGCTATGGCTACACCTTC. Protein product: CASRDKRVSYGYTF. The variable domain in full, with the rest retrieved from reference TRBV19 and TRBJ1-2, is DGGITQSPKYLFRKEGQNVTLSCEQNLNHDAMYWYRQDPGQGLRLIYYSQIVNDFQKGDIAEGYSVSREKKESFPLTVTSAQKNPTAFYLCASRDKRVSYGYTFGSGTRLTVV.

In this sample, this clone turned up once. The rearrangement links TRBV7-3 to TRBJ2-2, with TRBD1 identical over 11 bases. V gave up 4 bases and J gave up 3 bases; unmatched junction bases: 4. The CDR3 sequence is 16 residues long. CDR1 is SGHTA, CDR2 FQGTGA, per germline. The chain's CDR3 is CASSSGQGVHTGELFF. Written as DNA, the CDR3 is TGTGCCAGCAGCTCGGGACAGGGGGTACACACCGGGGAGCTGTTTTTT.

This clone was seen just once. The CDR3 loop reads CASSVTGTPHNYGYTF. For the CDR3, the DNA is TGTGCCAGTTCGGTAACCGGGACACCTCATAACTATGGCTACACCTTC. The rearrangement joins TRBV19 to TRBJ1-2; D might be TRBD1 (6 bases). Germline CDR1 and CDR2: LNHDA and SQIVND (reference sequence). This CDR3 comprises 16 residues. Trimming removed 8 bases from V and 1 base from J, with 20 bases in between.

The rearrangement joins TRBV2 to TRBJ2-2; 8 bases align to TRBD1. The V gene end was trimmed by 5 bases and the J gene end by 5 bases; junction bases not matched to a gene: 4. The CDR3 totals 14 residues. Germline CDR1 and CDR2: SNHLY and FYNNEI. The CDR3 region is CASSMDRATGELFF. The CDR3 DNA reads as TGTGCCAGCAGTATGGACAGGGCTACCGGGGAGCTGTTTTTT.

This clone was seen only a few times. This chain's CDR3 is CSVGRPGGESTDTQYF. CDR3 coding DNA: TGCAGCGTTGGTCGTCCGGGGGGCGAATCCACAGATACGCAGTATTTT. The rearrangement links TRBV29-1 to TRBJ2-3; TRBD2 is a possible D gene (7 bases). There are 16 residues in the CDR3. Trimming shortened V by 4 bases and J by 2 bases, and 19 bases separated the two germline ends. Germline CDR1 is SQVTM and CDR2 is ANQGSEA.

This clone was seen only once. CDR3 loop: CATSRGPHRGGTGELFF. The CDR3 DNA sequence: TGTGCCACCAGCAGAGGCCCCCACAGGGGAGGAACCGGGGAGCTGTTTTTT. This rearrangement joins TRBV15 to TRBJ2-2, with a weak D call TRBD1 (7 bases). CDR1 and CDR2 (germline): LNHNV, YYDKDF (reference sequence). V was shortened by 1 base and J by 5 bases, with 17 bases between the two germline ends. The CDR3 sequence is 17 residues long.

This clone appeared a few times. This chain joins TRBV2 and TRBJ1-5, with TRBD1 identical over 8 bases. The CDR3 contains 16 residues. Germline assignment: CDR1 SNHLY and CDR2 FYNNEI. Trimming cost V 6 bases and J 3 bases; bases outside gene matches: 10. This CDR3 reads CASSVRTGGPNQPQHF. CDR3 nucleotide sequence: TGTGCCAGCAGCGTGAGAACAGGGGGGCCCAATCAGCCCCAGCATTTT.

This clone has a handful of counts. The J gene is TRBJ1-1, the V gene TRBV10-3, with 7 bases that match TRBD1. The CDR3 is 14 amino acids. Per the germline V gene, CDR1 is ENHRY and CDR2 is SYGVKD. With 2 bases clipped from V and 5 bases from J, the junction kept 5 bases outside the gene matches. The CDR3 bases are TGTGCCATCAGTGAGGGACAGGTTCGGACTGAAGCTTTCTTT. This encodes CAISEGQVRTEAFF.

A word on this clone: Other DNA sequences in this specimen translate into the identical CDR3. The J gene is TRBJ2-7, the V gene TRBV15, with 10 positions matching TRBD1. Germline V gives CDR1 LNHNV, CDR2 YYDKDF (reference sequence). This CDR3 is 15 amino acids long. The V and J ends lost 0 bases and 5 bases, in that order; junction bases with no gene match: 4. For the CDR3, the DNA is TGTGCCACCAGCAGAGATGTGGGACAGGGGCACGAGCAGTACTTC. Amino acid sequence: CATSRDVGQGHEQYF. Together with reference TRBV15 and TRBJ2-7, the CDR3 gives the full variable domain: DAMVIQNPRYQVTQFGKPVTLSCSQTLNHNVMYWYQQKSSQAPKLLFHYYDKDFNNEADTPDNFQSRRPNTSFCFLDIRSPGLGDTAMYLCATSRDVGQGHEQYFGPGTRLTVT.

The V call is TRBV5-6, the J call TRBJ2-7; TRBD1 aligns across 8 bases. The trim removed 4 bases at V and 5 bases at J, leaving 5 bases unmatched. Germline loops: CDR1 SGHDT, CDR2 YYEEEE. The CDR3 sequence is 13 residues long. CDR3 sequence: CASSRGQGDEQYF. DNA for the CDR3: TGTGCCAGCAGCCGCGGACAGGGCGACGAGCAGTACTTC.

This clone has only one observation. The chain employs TRBV28 and TRBJ1-5; TRBD1 matches 7 bases. V was clipped by 5 bases and J by 3 bases; unmatched bases: 10. Germline values: CDR1 MDHEN, CDR2 SYDVKM. This CDR3 is 16 amino acids long. As DNA, the CDR3 is TGTGCCAGCAGTCCAATTACAGGGGCCTACAATCAGCCCCAGCATTTT. As protein: CASSPITGAYNQPQHF.

By its share, this clone is medium-sized (0.01 to 0.1%). The CDR3 sequence is CASSYAGQGYGNEQFF. The CDR3 DNA is TGTGCCAGCAGTTACGCGGGACAGGGGTACGGCAATGAGCAGTTCTTC. The chain links TRBV6-5 to TRBJ2-1; 10 nucleotides line up with TRBD1. This CDR3 region has 16 residues. Germline CDR1 and CDR2: MNHEY and SVGAGI. V lost 2 bases, J lost 6 bases, and 7 bases stayed unmatched.

This clone has only a few counts. The J gene is TRBJ1-6, the V gene TRBV5-1; tentative D call: TRBD1 (6 bases). The CDR3 has 18 amino acids. Per the germline V gene, CDR1 is SGHRS and CDR2 is YFSETQ. The V end lost 0 bases, the J end lost 6 bases, and 19 bases lay between the germline ends. Here the CDR3 reads CASSLDGIRTVANSPLHF. The DNA of the CDR3 is TGCGCCAGCAGCTTGGACGGTATAAGGACAGTGGCTAATTCACCCCTCCACTTT. The complete variable domain, with remaining parts taken from reference TRBV5-1 and TRBJ1-6, reads KAGVTQTPRYLIKTRGQQVTLSCSPISGHRSVSWYQQTPGQGLQFLFEYFSETQRNKGNFPGRFSGRQFSNSRSEMNVSTLELGDSALYLCASSLDGIRTVANSPLHFGNGTRLTVT.

The chain combines TRBV6-1 with TRBJ2-7; 11 bases line up with TRBD2. This CDR3 is built from 13 residues. Germline-derived CDR1 and CDR2 are MNHNS and SASEGT. Trimming took 6 bases from V and 7 from J; bases not matched to a gene: 5. The CDR3 nucleotides read TGTGCCAGCAGAGAGGGACTAGCGGTAGAGCAGTACTTC. Its protein product is CASREGLAVEQYF.

The CDR3 loop is CAWSVFSGGLNTQYF. The CDR3 DNA is TGTGCCTGGAGTGTATTTAGCGGGGGGCTAAATACGCAGTATTTT. The chain uses TRBV30 and TRBJ2-3; 10 bases align to TRBD2. The junction had 7 bases not matched to a gene; V was cut back by 0 bases and J by 7 bases. Germline V CDR1 and CDR2: GTSNPN, SVGIG (reference sequence). The CDR3 covers 15 residues. Together with reference TRBV30 and TRBJ2-3, the CDR3 gives the full variable domain: SQTIHQWPATLVQPVGSPLSLECTVEGTSNPNLYWYRQAAGRGLQLLFYSVGIGQISSEVPQNLSASRPQDRQFILSSKKLLLSDSGFYLCAWSVFSGGLNTQYFGPGTRLTVL.

This chain links TRBV2 with TRBJ1-5; 12 positions agree with TRBD1. The CDR3 runs 14 residues. V trimming: 8 bases; J trimming: 6 bases; junction bases outside the gene matches: 5. The germline V gene encodes CDR1 SNHLY and CDR2 FYNNEI. The CDR3 bases are TGTGCCAGCGGGGGGACAGGGGGCCTTCAGCCCCAGCATTTT. This encodes CASGGTGGLQPQHF.

The chain combines TRBV6-1 with TRBJ1-6; D unclear. The ends were cut back, 1 base at V and 6 bases at J, with 13 bases in the middle. The germline V gene encodes CDR1 MNHNS and CDR2 SASEGT. CDR3 size: 16 residues. The CDR3 nucleotides are TGTGCCAGCAGTGAAGTCGCCGGGTCGGCTAATTCACCCCTCCACTTT. This codes for CASSEVAGSANSPLHF.